The present T cell receptor beta chain was sequenced within a study of vaccination effects on CD4 cells after COVID-19. The V and J ends lost 6 bases and 5 bases, in that order; junction bases with no gene match: 6. The CDR3 is 13 residues long. Germline CDR1 and CDR2: KGHSH and LQKENI. Study observations and caveats: Vaccine- and infection-induced clones showed marked clonal contraction late following vaccination.

Within the ViraFEST assay, antigen-specific CD4+ T cells underwent expansion with viral peptide pools prior to sequencing. After around ten days in culture, the CD4+ T cells were isolated. Researchers reported culturing approximately 2.2 million PBMC in each well, adding 8 to 10 IU/ml IL-2 and about 10 ug/ml peptides. Here immunoSEQ multiplex PCR was the method, and the copy in TCRdb shows in-frame clones only, minus some. This table holds roughly 61,000 clones, 81% found once. On this clone: Its matching antigen is unknown.

The chain is built from TRBV18 and TRBJ1-1; 7 nucleotides line up with TRBD1. The input for sequencing was CD4+ T cells from PBMCs cultured with HCoV-229E spike peptides, taken before COVID-19 vaccination. This receptor was obtained from a human donor who received a COVID-19 vaccine. This chain's CDR3 is CASSPVRGTEAFF. CDR3 DNA: TGTGCCAGCTCGCCTGTCAGGGGGACTGAAGCTTTCTTT.